This T cell receptor (beta chain) is drawn from a study of cytomegalovirus exposure and HLA in healthy donors. Germline values: CDR1 MNHNS, CDR2 SASEGT. V lost 1 base and J lost 10; bases outside the gene matches: 6. CDR3 size: 15 residues. As concerns this clone: Its matching antigen is unknown.

Primers for the PCR totalled 60 Vbeta and 13 Jbeta. In the source study's methods: Later analysis identified tens of millions of unique TCR beta chains, 10 million to 12 million shared. Produced via immunoSEQ multiplex PCR; TCRdb's table is partial and in-frame only. V and J calls and clone size follow that table, whereas D and trimming were derived from the DNA. The profile shows about 140,000 clones, 80% of them singletons. Whole-study results and caveats: Later analysis revealed greater clonal expansion in HLA-associated TCR beta chains than in equally common others.

The rearrangement joins TRBV6-1 to TRBJ2-1; TRBD2 matches at 11 bases. This receptor was obtained from a man aged 30-40 years in good health and CMV-seronegative. The sequenced sample was PBMCs. As DNA, the CDR3 is TGTGCCAGCAGTGAAGGGGGACTAGCGGAGGGGGAGCAGTTCTTC. Translated: CASSEGGLAEGEQFF.